This T cell receptor (beta chain) was profiled in a study of tumor-infiltrating lymphocytes in oesophageal squamous cell carcinoma. TCRdb called the PCR reads again in MiXCR, with one record for every CDR3 protein. The sample yields roughly 3,800 distinct CDR3 sequences, approximately 19% seen once. V was pared by 2 bases and J by 9 bases, with 9 bases of the junction left unmatched. In germline, CDR1 is KGHSH, CDR2 LQKENI. This CDR3 is built from 15 residues. The receptor was derived from a male donor with esophageal squamous cell carcinoma. Sequencing input: normal esophageal tissue next to the tumor. The chain links TRBV18 to TRBJ1-5; 8 nucleotides line up with TRBD1. CDR3 sequence (DNA): TGTGCCAGCTCACCAGGAGACAGGGGCTTTCGGCCCCAGCATTTT. Protein sequence: CASSPGDRGFRPQHF.